Listed below are T cell receptor beta chains from one sample, sequenced in a study of blood T cell repertoires in COVID-19. The table came from immunoSEQ multiplex PCR; TCRdb's copy has only in-frame clones and leaves some out. The profile shows roughly 97,000 clones, about 90% of them singletons. Sequencing was carried out using peripheral blood. Source of these receptors: a man aged 50 to 59 with acute or convalescent COVID-19. Both conserved end residues are part of each CDR3.

TRBV14	TRBJ1-1	CASSLRGGNTEAFF
TRBV30	TRBJ2-1	CACFPEFF
TRBV9	TRBJ1-2	CASSVGGGATNYGYTF
TRBV6-5	TRBJ2-1	CASRLRDSFSGEQFF
TRBV28	TRBJ2-1	CASSLGQDNEQFF
TRBV7-7	TRBJ2-3	CASSPSGGADTQYF
TRBV6-6	TRBJ2-3	CASSSGGSTSTDTQYF
TRBV5-6	TRBJ2-1	CASSPETGLIRDEQFF
TRBV25-1	TRBJ2-7	CASRGPGFAYEQYF
TRBV5-6	TRBJ2-1	CASSLAGAPYNEQFF
TRBV15	TRBJ1-1	CATSRGLNRGHENTEAFF
TRBV5-1	TRBJ2-2	CASTLAVSVAGELFF
TRBV12-3/TRBV12-4	TRBJ2-7	CASSSGLYEQYF
TRBV2	TRBJ1-3	CASNADRSSGNTIYF
TRBV7-8	TRBJ2-2	CASTIQAGELFF
TRBV11-2	TRBJ2-3	CASSSERGTQYF